The 6 T cell receptor beta chains below were found in one sample sequenced in a study of blood T cells in healthy people across ages. Then a second PCR, running roughly 7 to 11 cycles, was carried out with a sample-barcoded 5' primer and a J-beta primer mix. TCRdb reprocessed the 5' RACE reads via MiXCR and lists one record per CDR3 protein. The sample yields fewer than 900,000 distinct CDR3 sequences, about 40% seen once. Source material: blood. The receptor source for this set is a woman aged 60 to 75 in good health.

The V and J genes are TRBV13 and TRBJ1-4; D is unresolved. Trimming shortened V by 2 bases and J by 8 bases, and 9 bases separated the two germline ends. The CDR3 totals 13 residues. Germline lookup yields CDR1 PRHDT and CDR2 FYEKMQ (reference sequence). DNA of the CDR3: TGTGCCAGCAGCTTACCCCCTGGAGAAAAACTGTTTTTT. This codes for CASSLPPGEKLFF.

This clonotype has only a few counts. V and J are TRBV7-9 and TRBJ2-7; 10 nucleotides align to TRBD1. This CDR3 has 16 residues. Trimming at V came to 5 bases and at J to 0 bases, leaving 7 bases not matched to a gene. The germline gives CDR1 SEHNR, CDR2 FQNEAQ (reference sequence). CDR3 in amino acids: CASSPRDRGNSYEQYF. CDR3 DNA: TGTGCCAGCAGCCCAAGGGACAGGGGAAACTCCTACGAGCAGTACTTC.

The sample holds a few counts of this clonotype. The rearrangement joins TRBV7-6 to TRBJ2-2; a weak D match, TRBD1 (8 bases). V was clipped by 5 bases and J by 7 bases, with 17 bases between them. Looked up from germline, CDR1 is SGHVS and CDR2 is FNYEAQ. The CDR3 has 15 residues. The chain's CDR3 is CASSPRQGRVGELFF. The CDR3, as DNA: TGTGCCAGCAGCCCTCGACAGGGGAGGGTCGGGGAGCTGTTTTTT. Together with reference TRBV7-6 and TRBJ2-2, the CDR3 gives the full variable domain: GAGVSQSPRYKVTKRGQDVALRCDPISGHVSLYWYRQALGQGPEFLTYFNYEAQQDKSGLPNDRFSAERPEGSISTLTIQRTEQRDSAMYRCASSPRQGRVGELFFGEGSRLTVL.

The CDR3 protein is CASRPFEGQGAGGYTF. In DNA form, the CDR3 reads TGTGCCAGCAGACCTTTTGAGGGACAGGGGGCTGGTGGCTACACCTTC. V usage is TRBV28 and J usage is TRBJ1-2, with TRBD1 matching 12 bases. V shed 6 bases and J 7 bases; nucleotides not matched to a gene: 12. The length of the CDR3 is 16 residues. The germline V gene has CDR1 MDHEN and CDR2 SYDVKM.

CDR3 sequence (DNA): TGTGCCAGCAGAGGGACAGGAGACAACACAGATACGCAGTATTTT. This encodes CASRGTGDNTDTQYF. V usage is TRBV7-9 and J usage is TRBJ2-3; 8 nucleotides match TRBD1. The ends lost 6 bases at V and 2 bases at J; junction bases unmatched: 7. CDR3 length equals 15 residues. Germline lookup yields CDR1 SEHNR and CDR2 FQNEAQ (reference sequence).

The rearrangement joins TRBV20-1 to TRBJ2-7, with 10 bases identical to TRBD1. V lost 1 base, J lost 1 base, and 10 bases stayed unmatched. This CDR3 is built from 17 residues. The germline gives CDR1 DFQATT, CDR2 SNEGSKA (reference sequence). The CDR3 sequence is CSARAGGKGQGSYEQYF. The CDR3 coding sequence is TGCAGTGCTAGAGCCGGCGGGAAGGGACAGGGGTCCTACGAGCAGTACTTC.